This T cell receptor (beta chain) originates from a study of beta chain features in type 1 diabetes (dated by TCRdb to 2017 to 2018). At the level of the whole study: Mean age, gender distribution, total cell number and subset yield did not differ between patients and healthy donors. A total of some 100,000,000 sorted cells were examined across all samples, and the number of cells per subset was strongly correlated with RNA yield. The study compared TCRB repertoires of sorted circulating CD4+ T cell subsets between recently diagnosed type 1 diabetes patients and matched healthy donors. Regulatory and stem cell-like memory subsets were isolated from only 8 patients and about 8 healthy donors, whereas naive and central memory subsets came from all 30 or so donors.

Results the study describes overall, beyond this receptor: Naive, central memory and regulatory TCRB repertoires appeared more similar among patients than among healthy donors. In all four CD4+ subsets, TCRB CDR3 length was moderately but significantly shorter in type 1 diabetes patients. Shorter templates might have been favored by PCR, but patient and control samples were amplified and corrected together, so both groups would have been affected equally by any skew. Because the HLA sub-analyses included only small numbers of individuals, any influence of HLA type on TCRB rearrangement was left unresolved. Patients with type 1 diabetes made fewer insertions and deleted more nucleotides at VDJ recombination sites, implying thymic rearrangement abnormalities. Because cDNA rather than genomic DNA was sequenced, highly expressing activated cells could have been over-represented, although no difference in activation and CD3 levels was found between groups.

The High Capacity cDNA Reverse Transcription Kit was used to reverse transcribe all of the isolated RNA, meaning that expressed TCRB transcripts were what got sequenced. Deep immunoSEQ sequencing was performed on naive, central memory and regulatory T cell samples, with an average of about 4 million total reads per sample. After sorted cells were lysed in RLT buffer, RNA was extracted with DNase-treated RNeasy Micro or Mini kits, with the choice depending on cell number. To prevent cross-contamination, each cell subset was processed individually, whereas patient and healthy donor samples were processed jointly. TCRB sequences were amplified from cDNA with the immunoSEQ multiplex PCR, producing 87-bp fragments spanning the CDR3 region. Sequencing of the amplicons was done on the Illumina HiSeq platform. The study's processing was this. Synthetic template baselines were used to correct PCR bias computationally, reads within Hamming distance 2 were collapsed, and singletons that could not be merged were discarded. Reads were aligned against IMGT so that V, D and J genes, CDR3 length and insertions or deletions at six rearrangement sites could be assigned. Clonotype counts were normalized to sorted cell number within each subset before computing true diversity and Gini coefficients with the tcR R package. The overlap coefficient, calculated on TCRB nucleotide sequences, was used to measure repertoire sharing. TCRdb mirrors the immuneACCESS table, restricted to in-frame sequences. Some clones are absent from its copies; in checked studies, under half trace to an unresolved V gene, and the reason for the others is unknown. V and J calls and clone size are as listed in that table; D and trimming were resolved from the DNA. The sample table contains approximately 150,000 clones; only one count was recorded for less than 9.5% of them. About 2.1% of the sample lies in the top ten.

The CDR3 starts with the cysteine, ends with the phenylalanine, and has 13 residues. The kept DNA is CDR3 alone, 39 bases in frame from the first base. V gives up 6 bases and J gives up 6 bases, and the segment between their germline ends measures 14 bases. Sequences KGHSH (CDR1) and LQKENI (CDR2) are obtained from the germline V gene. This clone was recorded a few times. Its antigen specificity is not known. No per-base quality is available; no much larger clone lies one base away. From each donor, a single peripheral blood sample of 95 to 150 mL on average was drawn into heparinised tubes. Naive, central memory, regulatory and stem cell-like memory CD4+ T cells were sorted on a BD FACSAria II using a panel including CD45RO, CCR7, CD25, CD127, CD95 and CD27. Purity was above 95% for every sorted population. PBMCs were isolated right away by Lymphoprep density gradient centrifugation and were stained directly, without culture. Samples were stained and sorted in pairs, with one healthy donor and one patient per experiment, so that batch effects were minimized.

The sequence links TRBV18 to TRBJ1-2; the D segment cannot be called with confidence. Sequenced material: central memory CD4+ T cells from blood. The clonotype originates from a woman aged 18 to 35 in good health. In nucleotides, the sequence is TGTGCCAGCTCCGAGAGGGAGGTCCATGGCTACACCTTC. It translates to CASSEREVHGYTF.